The TCR beta chain under discussion was sequenced for a study of patients and donors after allogeneic stem cell transplantation. From germline, CDR1 is KGHSH and CDR2 LQKENI. Trimming removed 3 bases from V and 4 bases from J, with 18 bases in between. The CDR3 length is 16 residues. This clonotype was counted between two and nine times. TCRdb passed the RT-PCR reads through MiXCR, listing each CDR3 protein once. The table lists hundreds of thousands of distinct CDR3 sequences, around 40% of them singletons. The sequenced material came from blood, either unsorted or a sorted T cell fraction (not recorded which). The J gene is TRBJ1-2, the V gene TRBV18, with no clear D. The receptor comes from a human donor who was either an allogeneic HSCT recipient or a stem cell or donor lymphocyte infusion donor (not recorded which). It is not recorded whose cells these are; they may come from a transplant donor. The DNA for the CDR3 is TGTGCCAGCTCACCCTTTAGGGATGAAAAGGGCTATGGCTACACCTTC. This gives the protein CASSPFRDEKGYGYTF.